A single sample is the source of the 6 T cell receptor beta chains below, sequenced in a study of regulatory T cells in long-lasting Graves disease. Time point of the sample: newly diagnosed GD, antithyroid drugs for less than 3 months. After RNA was extracted from PBMCs, the TCR library was made from it. HTBI primers from iRepertoire and Arm-PCR of CDR3 regions yielded the TCR beta libraries. TCRdb re-called the multiplex PCR reads through MiXCR, storing one row per CDR3 protein. The profile covers about 420,000 distinct CDR3 sequences, with roughly 15% appearing a single time and about 23% taken by the ten largest. The data also belong to a second study, concerning T cells in Graves' hyperthyroidism and ophthalmopathy.

The material was peripheral blood mononuclear cells (PBMCs), obtained at new diagnosis, from a patient treated with antithyroid drugs. The receptors come from a young woman with Graves disease.

There are a few counts of this clonotype. The CDR3 is CASSLEVENTEAFF. CDR3 coding DNA: TGTGCCAGCAGCTTAGAAGTAGAGAACACTGAAGCTTTCTTT. The chain joins TRBV7-9 to TRBJ1-1; D is unresolved. Germline CDR1 and CDR2: SEHNR and FQNEAQ (reference sequence). The V end lost 1 base, the J end lost 1 base, and 7 bases lay between the germline ends. The CDR3 is made up of 14 amino acids.

The table lists this clonotype with a few counts. The rearrangement uses TRBV20-1 and TRBJ2-4, with 8 bases aligning to TRBD2. This CDR3 spans 19 amino acids. Trimming cost V 0 bases and J 0 bases; bases outside gene matches: 13. CDR1 is DFQATT and CDR2 is SNEGSKA in the germline V gene (reference sequence). Here the CDR3 reads CSARDSWSGSGRAKNIQYF. In DNA, the CDR3 is TGCAGTGCTAGAGATTCTTGGAGCGGGAGTGGCCGAGCCAAAAACATTCAGTACTTC.

Ten or more counts support this clonotype. The rearrangement links TRBV9 to TRBJ2-7; possible D gene TRBD1, 5 bases. The CDR3 covers 14 residues. Germline assignment: CDR1 SGDLS and CDR2 YYNGEE. With 0 bases removed from V and 3 bases from J, the gap between germline ends came to 10 bases. CDR3 nucleotides: TGTGCCAGCAGCGTAGGTGTCAGGGACTACGAGCAGTACTTC. Its translation: CASSVGVRDYEQYF.

This clonotype was found many times. V usage is TRBV9 and J usage is TRBJ2-1; D perhaps matches TRBD1 (5 bases). Germline CDR1 is SGDLS and CDR2 is YYNGEE. The CDR3 covers 15 residues. The V gene lost 3 bases and the J gene lost 4 bases, with 14 bases spanning the gap. CDR3 region: CASSAQGFPYNEQFF. The CDR3, as DNA: TGTGCCAGCAGCGCGCAGGGTTTTCCATACAATGAGCAGTTCTTC. The full variable domain, rest sourced from reference TRBV9 and TRBJ2-1, is DSGVTQTPKHLITATGQRVTLRCSPRSGDLSVYWYQQSLDQGLQFLIQYYNGEERAKGNILERFSAQQFPDLHSELNLSSLELGDSALYFCASSAQGFPYNEQFFGPGTRLTVL.

This clonotype has only a few counts. The rearrangement links TRBV5-1 to TRBJ2-1; 13 positions agree with TRBD2. The V gene end was trimmed by 0 bases and the J gene end by 0 bases; junction bases not matched to a gene: 18. This CDR3 contains 23 residues. Germline loops: CDR1 SGHRS, CDR2 YFSETQ. The chain's CDR3 is CASSLGYQVGTSGTLTSYNEQFF. CDR3 bases: TGCGCCAGCAGCTTGGGATACCAAGTCGGGACTAGCGGGACTCTTACCTCCTACAATGAGCAGTTCTTC.

This clonotype was recorded a few times. CDR3 coding DNA: TGTGCCTCGGACCGGGGCAGTATAGATACGCAGTATTTT. This encodes CASDRGSIDTQYF. V is TRBV7-9 and J is TRBJ2-3; D may correspond to TRBD1 or TRBD2 (5 bases each). The germline V gene encodes CDR1 SEHNR and CDR2 FQNEAQ (reference sequence). Trimming pared 11 bases from V and 5 bases from J, leaving 17 bases between. The CDR3 is made up of 13 amino acids.